The 21 T cell receptor beta chains below were found in one sample sequenced in a study of blood T cells in healthy people across ages. Then a second PCR, running roughly 7 to 11 cycles, was carried out with a sample-barcoded 5' primer and a J-beta primer mix. TCRdb re-called the 5' RACE reads through MiXCR, storing one row per CDR3 protein. The sample has approximately 880,000 distinct CDR3 sequences, under 50% seen once. Sequenced input: blood. The receptors shown here come from a man younger than 45 in good health.

This clonotype has only a few counts. The chain employs TRBV4-1 and TRBJ2-7; D gene uncertain. The germline V gene has CDR1 MGHRA and CDR2 YSYEKL. This CDR3 spans 14 amino acids. Trimming pared 9 bases from V and 0 bases from J, leaving 15 bases between. The CDR3 sequence is CASRDRDLSYEQYF. CDR3 DNA: TGCGCCAGTCGAGACCGTGACCTCTCCTACGAGCAGTACTTC.

The chain joins TRBV6-2 or TRBV6-3 to TRBJ2-6; D unresolved. V lost 11 bases to trimming and J lost 2 bases, with 13 bases between them. This CDR3 has 14 amino acids. CDR1 and CDR2 from the germline V gene are MNHEY and SVGEGT. CDR3: CASSTAAGANVLTF. CDR3 sequence (DNA): TGTGCCTCCTCCACGGCAGCTGGGGCCAACGTCCTGACTTTC.

V usage is TRBV11-2 and J usage is TRBJ2-1; D is undetermined. The CDR3 sequence is 14 residues long. CDR1 SGHAT and CDR2 FQNNGV come from the germline V gene. The V end lost 3 bases, the J end lost 5 bases, and 11 bases lay between the germline ends. The CDR3 spells CASSLDPSHNEQFF. CDR3 nucleotide sequence: TGTGCCAGCAGCTTGGACCCTTCCCACAATGAGCAGTTCTTC.

This chain links TRBV29-1 with TRBJ2-5; the match to TRBD1 covers 9 bases. The J segment lost 5 bases and the V segment lost 3 bases, leaving 4 bases of the junction unmatched. Germline values: CDR1 SQVTM, CDR2 ANQGSEA. The CDR3 is made up of 13 amino acids. The CDR3 loop is CSVEGQGGETQYF. The CDR3 nucleotides read TGCAGCGTTGAGGGACAGGGAGGTGAGACCCAGTACTTC.

The chain employs TRBV10-3 and TRBJ2-3, with 8 positions matching TRBD2. From germline, CDR1 is ENHRY and CDR2 SYGVKD. The CDR3 is 16 residues long. J was trimmed by 2 bases and V by 6 bases; bases with no gene match: 10. Written as DNA, the CDR3 is TGTGCCATCAGGGGGGCCAAGCGGGGGATCACAGATACGCAGTATTTT. Translated: CAIRGAKRGITDTQYF.

This clonotype was seen only a few times. The rearrangement links TRBV7-2 to TRBJ2-7; D ambiguous. The CDR3 is 11 residues long. CDR1 and CDR2 from the germline V gene are SGHTA and FQGNSA. The V gene lost 5 bases and the J gene lost 3 bases, with 5 bases spanning the gap. The CDR3 nucleotides read TGTGCCAGCAGCAAGAACTACGAGCAGTACTTC. Translated: CASSKNYEQYF. Combining the CDR3 with reference TRBV7-2 and TRBJ2-7 gives the whole variable domain GAGVSQSPSNKVTEKGKDVELRCDPISGHTALYWYRQSLGQGLEFLIYFQGNSAPDKSGLPSDRFSAERTGGSVSTLTIQRTQQEDSAVYLCASSKNYEQYFGPGTRLTVT.

This clonotype was found many times. This chain joins TRBV2 and TRBJ2-6; no firm D call. This CDR3 is built from 14 residues. The V end lost 4 bases, the J end lost 0 bases, and 4 bases lay between the germline ends. Per germline, CDR1 SNHLY and CDR2 FYNNEI. In DNA, the CDR3 is TGTGCCAGCAGTGTGGTCTCTGGGGCCAACGTCCTGACTTTC. Translated, it gives CASSVVSGANVLTF.

The sample holds a few counts of this clonotype. This CDR3 reads CASSLRVNTYEQYF. As DNA, the CDR3 is TGTGCCAGCAGTTTAAGGGTTAACACATACGAGCAGTACTTC. The rearrangement joins TRBV12-3 or TRBV12-4 to TRBJ2-7, with D hard to call. The germline V and J ends were trimmed by 2 bases and 4 bases, with 12 bases remaining between them. The length of the CDR3 is 14 residues.

This rearrangement joins TRBV5-1 to TRBJ2-3, with 7 bases matching TRBD2. The CDR3 sequence is 14 residues long. After removal of 5 bases from V and 8 bases from J, the junction contained 11 bases not matched to a gene. The V gene's germline CDR1 is SGHRS and CDR2 YFSETQ. This CDR3 is CASRGGGRAGTQYF. DNA of the CDR3: TGCGCCAGCAGAGGCGGGGGAAGGGCAGGTACGCAGTATTTT.

This clonotype was observed a single time. The rearrangement joins TRBV20-1 to TRBJ2-5; the D gene is possibly TRBD2 (6 bases). Trimming pared 0 bases from V and 5 bases from J, leaving 22 bases between. Germline-derived CDR1 and CDR2 are DFQATT and SNEGSKA (reference sequence). This CDR3 spans 17 amino acids. Here the CDR3 reads CSARDQPGGISWETQYF. The CDR3 DNA sequence: TGCAGTGCTAGAGACCAACCCGGGGGAATCAGCTGGGAGACCCAGTACTTC.

This chain uses TRBV20-1 with TRBJ2-7, with 10 bases fitting TRBD1. The CDR3 extends over 15 amino acids. The V gene's germline CDR1 is DFQATT and CDR2 SNEGSKA (reference sequence). Trimming at V came to 0 bases and at J to 3 bases, leaving 5 bases not matched to a gene. The CDR3 spells CSARDWDRGSYEQYF. As DNA, the CDR3 is TGCAGTGCTAGAGATTGGGACAGGGGTAGCTACGAGCAGTACTTC.

This chain uses TRBV20-1 with TRBJ2-4; D call uncertain. V lost 5 bases, J lost 2 bases, and 10 bases lay in between. CDR3 length: 13 amino acids. Per the germline V gene, CDR1 is DFQATT and CDR2 is SNEGSKA (reference sequence). CDR3 sequence reads: CSASTPTKNIQYF. The CDR3 nucleotides are TGCAGTGCTTCGACACCTACCAAAAACATTCAGTACTTC.

The chain links TRBV6-4 to TRBJ1-1, with TRBD1 matching over 7 bases. Unmatched junction bases numbered 7, after V lost 5 bases and J lost 1 base. The CDR3 has 15 residues. Germline assignment: CDR1 MRHNA and CDR2 SNTAGT. The CDR3 DNA sequence: TGTGCCAGCAGTAAATCCGGGACAGCGAACACTGAAGCTTTCTTT. Translated: CASSKSGTANTEAFF.

The count of this clonotype is one. V and J are TRBV20-1 and TRBJ2-3; 11 positions agree with TRBD2. This CDR3 contains 15 residues. The V gene's germline CDR1 is DFQATT and CDR2 SNEGSKA (reference sequence). The ends lost 8 bases at V and 7 bases at J; junction bases unmatched: 14. CDR3 residues: CSRDLLAGGPYTQYF. CDR3 coding DNA: TGCAGTCGTGATCTGCTAGCGGGGGGACCATATACGCAGTATTTT.

This chain connects TRBV15 to TRBJ2-7; D perhaps matches TRBD1 (6 bases). Germline CDR1 LNHNV, CDR2 YYDKDF (reference sequence). The CDR3 extends over 15 amino acids. The V gene lost 5 bases and the J gene lost 3 bases, with 17 bases spanning the gap. CDR3 sequence: CATSANRDIDYEQYF. The CDR3 DNA reads as TGTGCCACCAGCGCAAACCGGGACATTGACTACGAGCAGTACTTC.

V is TRBV20-1 and J is TRBJ2-3, with 7 bases that match TRBD2. CDR1 is DFQATT and CDR2 is SNEGSKA in the germline V gene (reference sequence). Trimming took 6 bases from V and 0 from J; bases not matched to a gene: 9. This CDR3 region has 15 residues. The CDR3 region is CSARAGSPSTDTQYF. For the CDR3, the DNA is TGCAGTGCCCGAGCGGGGTCCCCTAGCACAGATACGCAGTATTTT.

This clonotype was found once. CDR3 sequence reads: CASSARQGAGGELFF. For the CDR3, the DNA is TGTGCCAGCAGTGCTCGGCAGGGGGCCGGCGGGGAGCTGTTTTTT. The V call is TRBV6-4, the J call TRBJ2-2; TRBD1 matches 8 bases. The germline gives CDR1 MRHNA, CDR2 SNTAGT. The CDR3 is made up of 15 amino acids. The V gene end was trimmed by 4 bases and the J gene end by 7 bases; junction bases not matched to a gene: 8.

The chain recombines TRBV7-2 with TRBJ2-7, with TRBD1 identical over 7 bases. With 11 bases clipped from V and 5 bases from J, the junction kept 12 bases outside the gene matches. CDR3 size: 13 residues. CDR1 is SGHTA, CDR2 FQGNSA, per germline. CDR3 loop: CAEQGPQGDEQYF. The CDR3 region has the DNA TGTGCCGAACAGGGGCCCCAGGGGGACGAGCAGTACTTC.

Points on this clonotype: Mismatch with germline at one junction end may stem from a read error. The chain links TRBV4-1 to TRBJ1-1; D gene uncertain. Germline V lookup: CDR1 MGHRA, CDR2 YSYEKL. The CDR3 is 14 residues long. In nucleotides, the CDR3 is TGCGCCAGCACCCCGTCGGCCGCCTACACTGAAGCTTGCTTT. Residues: CASTPSAAYTEACF.

The genes are TRBV2 and TRBJ1-2; tentative D call: TRBD1 (6 bases). The CDR3 is made up of 15 amino acids. V lost 8 bases and J lost 4, with 20 bases in between. Germline V gene lookup returns CDR1 SNHLY and CDR2 FYNNEI. CDR3 amino acids: CASSERSRGGYGYTF. The CDR3 DNA sequence: TGTGCCAGCTCCGAAAGGTCCAGGGGCGGCTATGGCTACACCTTC.

V is TRBV12-3 or TRBV12-4 and J is TRBJ2-7, with D possibly matching TRBD1 (6 bases). The V end was cut by 0 bases, the J end by 0 bases, with 27 bases between. There are 21 residues in the CDR3. The CDR3 is CASSLALTTWTRDTFSYEQYF. The CDR3 DNA is TGTGCCAGCAGTTTAGCGTTAACCACCTGGACCCGGGACACCTTCTCCTACGAGCAGTACTTC.